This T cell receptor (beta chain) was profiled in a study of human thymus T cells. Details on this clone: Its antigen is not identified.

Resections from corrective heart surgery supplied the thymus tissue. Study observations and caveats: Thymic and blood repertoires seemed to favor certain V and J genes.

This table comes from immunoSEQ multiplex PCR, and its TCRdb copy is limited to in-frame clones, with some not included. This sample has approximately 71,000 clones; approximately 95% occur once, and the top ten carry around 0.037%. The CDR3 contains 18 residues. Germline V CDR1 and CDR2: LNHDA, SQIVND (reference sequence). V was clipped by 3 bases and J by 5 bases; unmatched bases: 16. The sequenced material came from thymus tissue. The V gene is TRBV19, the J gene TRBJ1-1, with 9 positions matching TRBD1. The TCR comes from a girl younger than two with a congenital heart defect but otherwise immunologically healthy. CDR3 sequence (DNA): TGTGCCAGTAGTATCCTGCTTGGGACAGGGTCACTGAGAACTGAAGCTTTCTTT. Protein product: CASSILLGTGSLRTEAFF.